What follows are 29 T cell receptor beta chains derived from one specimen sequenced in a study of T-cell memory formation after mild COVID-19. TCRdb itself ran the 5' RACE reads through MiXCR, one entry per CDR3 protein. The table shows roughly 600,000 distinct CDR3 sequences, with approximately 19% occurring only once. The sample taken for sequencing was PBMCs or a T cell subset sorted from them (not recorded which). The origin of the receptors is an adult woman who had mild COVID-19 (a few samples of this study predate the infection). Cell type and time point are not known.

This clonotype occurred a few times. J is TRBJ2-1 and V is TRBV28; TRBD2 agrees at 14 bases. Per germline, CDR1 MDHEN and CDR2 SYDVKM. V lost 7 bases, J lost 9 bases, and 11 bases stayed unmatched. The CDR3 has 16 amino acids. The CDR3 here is CASILTGTSGSGEQFF. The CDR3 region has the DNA TGTGCCAGCATCCTGACCGGGACTAGCGGGAGTGGTGAGCAGTTCTTC.

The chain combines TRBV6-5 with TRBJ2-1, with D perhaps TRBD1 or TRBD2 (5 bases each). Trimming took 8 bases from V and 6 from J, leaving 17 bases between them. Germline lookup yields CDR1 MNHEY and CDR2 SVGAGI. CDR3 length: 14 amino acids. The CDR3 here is CASSAGPQGNEQFF. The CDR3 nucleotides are TGTGCCAGCTCCGCGGGCCCCCAGGGCAATGAGCAGTTCTTC.

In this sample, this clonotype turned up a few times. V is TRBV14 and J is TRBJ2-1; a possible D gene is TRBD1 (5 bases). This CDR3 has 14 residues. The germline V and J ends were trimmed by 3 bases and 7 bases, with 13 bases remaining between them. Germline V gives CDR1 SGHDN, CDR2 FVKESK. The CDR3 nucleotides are TGTGCCAGCAGCCAGGGTAAGGGGTCGAATGAGCAGTTCTTC. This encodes CASSQGKGSNEQFF.

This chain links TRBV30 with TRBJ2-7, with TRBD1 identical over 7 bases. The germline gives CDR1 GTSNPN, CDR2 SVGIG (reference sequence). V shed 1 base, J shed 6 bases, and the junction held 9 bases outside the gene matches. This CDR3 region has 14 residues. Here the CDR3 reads CAWSETGTEAEQYF. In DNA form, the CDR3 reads TGTGCCTGGAGTGAAACCGGGACAGAAGCCGAGCAGTACTTC.

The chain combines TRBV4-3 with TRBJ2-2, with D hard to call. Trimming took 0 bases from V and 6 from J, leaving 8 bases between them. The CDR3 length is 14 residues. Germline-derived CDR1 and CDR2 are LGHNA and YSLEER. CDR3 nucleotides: TGCGCCAGCAGCCAAGAAAGGGTAGCCGGGGAGCTGTTTTTT. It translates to CASSQERVAGELFF.

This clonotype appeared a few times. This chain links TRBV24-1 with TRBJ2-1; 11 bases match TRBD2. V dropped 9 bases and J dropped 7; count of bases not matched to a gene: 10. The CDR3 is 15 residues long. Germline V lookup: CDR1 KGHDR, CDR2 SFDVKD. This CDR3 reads CATSIGWTSGNEQFF. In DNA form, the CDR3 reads TGTGCCACCTCGATTGGGTGGACTAGCGGGAATGAGCAGTTCTTC.

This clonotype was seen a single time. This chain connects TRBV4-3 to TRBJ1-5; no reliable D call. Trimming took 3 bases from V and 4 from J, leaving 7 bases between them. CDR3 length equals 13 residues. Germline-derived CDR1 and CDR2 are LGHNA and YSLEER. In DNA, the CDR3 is TGCGCCAGCAGCCACGGGGAGAATCAGCCCCAGCATTTT. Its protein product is CASSHGENQPQHF.

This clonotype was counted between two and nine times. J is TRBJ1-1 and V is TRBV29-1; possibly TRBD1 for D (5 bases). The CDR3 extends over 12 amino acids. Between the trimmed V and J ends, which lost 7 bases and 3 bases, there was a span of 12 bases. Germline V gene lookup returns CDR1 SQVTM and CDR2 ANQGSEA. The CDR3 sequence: CSAGGTHTEAFF. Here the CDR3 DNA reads TGCAGCGCCGGGGGGACCCACACTGAAGCTTTCTTT.

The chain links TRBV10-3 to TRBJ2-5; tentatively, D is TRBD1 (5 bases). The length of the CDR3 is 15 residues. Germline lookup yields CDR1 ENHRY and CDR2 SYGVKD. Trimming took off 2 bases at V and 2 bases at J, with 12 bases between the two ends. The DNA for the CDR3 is TGTGCCATCAGTGAGAGGGGATTTGGTCAAGAGACCCAGTACTTC. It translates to CAISERGFGQETQYF.

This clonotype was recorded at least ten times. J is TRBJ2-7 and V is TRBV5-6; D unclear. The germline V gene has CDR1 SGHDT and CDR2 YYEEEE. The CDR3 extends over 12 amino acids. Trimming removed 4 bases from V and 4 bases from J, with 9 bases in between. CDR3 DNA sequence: TGTGCCAGCAGCCTACGGTCGTACGAGCAGTACTTC. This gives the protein CASSLRSYEQYF.

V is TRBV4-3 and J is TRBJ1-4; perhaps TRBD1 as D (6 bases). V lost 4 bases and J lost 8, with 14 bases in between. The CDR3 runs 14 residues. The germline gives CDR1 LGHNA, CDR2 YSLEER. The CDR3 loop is CASSRDRFKEKLFF. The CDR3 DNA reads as TGCGCCAGCAGCCGAGACAGGTTTAAGGAAAAACTGTTTTTT.

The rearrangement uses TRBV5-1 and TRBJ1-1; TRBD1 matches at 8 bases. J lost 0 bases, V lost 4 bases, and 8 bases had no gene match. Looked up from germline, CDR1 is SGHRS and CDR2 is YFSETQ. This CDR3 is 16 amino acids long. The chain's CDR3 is CASSPGQAKMNTEAFF. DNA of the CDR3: TGCGCCAGCAGCCCGGGACAGGCTAAAATGAACACTGAAGCTTTCTTT. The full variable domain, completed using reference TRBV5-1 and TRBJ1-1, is KAGVTQTPRYLIKTRGQQVTLSCSPISGHRSVSWYQQTPGQGLQFLFEYFSETQRNKGNFPGRFSGRQFSNSRSEMNVSTLELGDSALYLCASSPGQAKMNTEAFFGQGTRLTVV.

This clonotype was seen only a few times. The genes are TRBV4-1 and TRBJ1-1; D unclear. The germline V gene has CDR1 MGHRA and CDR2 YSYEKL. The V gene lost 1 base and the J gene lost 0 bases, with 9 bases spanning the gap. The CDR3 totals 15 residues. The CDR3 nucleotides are TGCGCCAGCAGCCAAGGTGCGTGGGTGAACACTGAAGCTTTCTTT. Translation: CASSQGAWVNTEAFF.

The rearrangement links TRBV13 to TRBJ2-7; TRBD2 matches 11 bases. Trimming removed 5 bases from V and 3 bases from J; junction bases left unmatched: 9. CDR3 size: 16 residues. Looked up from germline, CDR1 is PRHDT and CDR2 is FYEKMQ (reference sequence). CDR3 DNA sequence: TGTGCCAGCAGCCCCCGCACTAGCGGGAGTATCTACGAGCAGTACTTC. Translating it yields CASSPRTSGSIYEQYF.

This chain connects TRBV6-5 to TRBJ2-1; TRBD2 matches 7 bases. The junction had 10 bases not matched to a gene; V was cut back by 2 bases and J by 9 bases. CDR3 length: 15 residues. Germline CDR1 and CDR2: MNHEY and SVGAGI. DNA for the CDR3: TGTGCCAGCAGTTACATGGCGCGGGAGTGGGGTGAGCAGTTCTTC. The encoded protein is CASSYMAREWGEQFF.

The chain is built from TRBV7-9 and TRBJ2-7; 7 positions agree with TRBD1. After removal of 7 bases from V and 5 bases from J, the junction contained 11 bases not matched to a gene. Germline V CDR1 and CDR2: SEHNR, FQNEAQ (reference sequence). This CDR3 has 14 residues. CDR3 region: CASNPRQGTHEQYF. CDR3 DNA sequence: TGTGCCAGCAATCCAAGACAGGGAACCCACGAGCAGTACTTC. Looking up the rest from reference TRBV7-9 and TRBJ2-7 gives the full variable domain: DTGVSQNPRHKITKRGQNVTFRCDPISEHNRLYWYRQTLGQGPEFLTYFQNEAQLEKSRLLSDRFSAERPKGSFSTLEIQRTEQGDSAMYLCASNPRQGTHEQYFGPGTRLTVT.

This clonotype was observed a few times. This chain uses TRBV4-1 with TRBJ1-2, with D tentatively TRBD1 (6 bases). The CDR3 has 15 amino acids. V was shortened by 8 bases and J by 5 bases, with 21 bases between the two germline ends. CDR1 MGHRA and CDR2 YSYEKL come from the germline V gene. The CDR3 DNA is TGCGCCAGCCGAACCCGGGGAGGGGGTCTTTATGGCTACACCTTC. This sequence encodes CASRTRGGGLYGYTF.

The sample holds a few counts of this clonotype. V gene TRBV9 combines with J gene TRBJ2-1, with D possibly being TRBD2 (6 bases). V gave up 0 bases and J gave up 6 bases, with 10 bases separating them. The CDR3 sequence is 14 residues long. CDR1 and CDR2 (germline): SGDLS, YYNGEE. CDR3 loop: CASSVGGVSNEQFF. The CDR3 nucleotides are TGTGCCAGCAGCGTAGGGGGGGTCTCCAATGAGCAGTTCTTC.

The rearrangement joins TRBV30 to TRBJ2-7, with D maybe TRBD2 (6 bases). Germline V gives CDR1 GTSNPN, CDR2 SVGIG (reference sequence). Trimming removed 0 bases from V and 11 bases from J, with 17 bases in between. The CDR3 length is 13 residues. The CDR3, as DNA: TGTGCCTGGAGTGTATTCGGGGGACGCCGGGAGTACTTC. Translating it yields CAWSVFGGRREYF.

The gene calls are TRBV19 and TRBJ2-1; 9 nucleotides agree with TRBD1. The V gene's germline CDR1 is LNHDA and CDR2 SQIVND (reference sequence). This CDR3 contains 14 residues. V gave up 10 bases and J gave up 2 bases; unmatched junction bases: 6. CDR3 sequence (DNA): TGTGCCACCGAGGACAGGGGCCCCTACAATGAGCAGTTCTTC. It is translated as CATEDRGPYNEQFF.

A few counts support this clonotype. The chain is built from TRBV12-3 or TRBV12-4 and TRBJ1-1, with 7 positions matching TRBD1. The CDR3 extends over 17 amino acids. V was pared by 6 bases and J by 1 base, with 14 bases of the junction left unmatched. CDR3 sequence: CASRYGVTGTANTEAFF. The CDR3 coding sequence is TGTGCCAGCAGGTACGGCGTCACGGGGACAGCGAACACTGAAGCTTTCTTT.

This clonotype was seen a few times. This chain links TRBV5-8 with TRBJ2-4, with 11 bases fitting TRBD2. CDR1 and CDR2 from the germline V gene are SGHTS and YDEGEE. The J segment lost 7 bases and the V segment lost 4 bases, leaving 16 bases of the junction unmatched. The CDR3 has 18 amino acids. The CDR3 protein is CASSPEVVAGGNRNIQYF. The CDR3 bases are TGTGCCAGCAGCCCCGAGGTGGTAGCGGGGGGGAACAGGAACATTCAGTACTTC.

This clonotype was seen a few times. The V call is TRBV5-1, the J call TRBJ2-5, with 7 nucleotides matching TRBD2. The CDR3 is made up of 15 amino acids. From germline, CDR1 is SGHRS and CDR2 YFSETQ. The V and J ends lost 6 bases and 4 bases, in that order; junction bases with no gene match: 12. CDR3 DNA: TGCGCCAGCATGCAGACTAGCAACCTAAGAGAGACCCAGTACTTC. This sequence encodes CASMQTSNLRETQYF.

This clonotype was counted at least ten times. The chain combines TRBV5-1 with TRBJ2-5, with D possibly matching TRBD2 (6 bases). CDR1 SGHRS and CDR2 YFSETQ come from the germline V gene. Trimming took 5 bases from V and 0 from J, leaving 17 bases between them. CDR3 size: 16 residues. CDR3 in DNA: TGCGCCAGCAGTCCTAGTGGGACTCTAAACCAAGAGACCCAGTACTTC. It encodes CASSPSGTLNQETQYF. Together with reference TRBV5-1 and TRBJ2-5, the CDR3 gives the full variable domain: KAGVTQTPRYLIKTRGQQVTLSCSPISGHRSVSWYQQTPGQGLQFLFEYFSETQRNKGNFPGRFSGRQFSNSRSEMNVSTLELGDSALYLCASSPSGTLNQETQYFGPGTRLLVL.

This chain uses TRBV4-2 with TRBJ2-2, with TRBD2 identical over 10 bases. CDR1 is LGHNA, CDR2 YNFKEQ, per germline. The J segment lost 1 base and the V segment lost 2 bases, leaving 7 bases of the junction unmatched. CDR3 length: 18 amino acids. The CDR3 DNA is TGTGCCAGCAGCCAATTGCCAAGGACTAGCGGGAACACCGGGGAGCTGTTTTTT. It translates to CASSQLPRTSGNTGELFF.

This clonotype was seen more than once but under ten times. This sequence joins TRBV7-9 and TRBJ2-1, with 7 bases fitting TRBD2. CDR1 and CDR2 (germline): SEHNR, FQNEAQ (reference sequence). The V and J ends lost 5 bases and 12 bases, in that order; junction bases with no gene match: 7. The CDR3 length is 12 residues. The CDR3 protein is CASSPSGQTQFF. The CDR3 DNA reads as TGTGCCAGCAGCCCTAGCGGTCAGACGCAGTTCTTC. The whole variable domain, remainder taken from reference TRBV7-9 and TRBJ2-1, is DTGVSQNPRHKITKRGQNVTFRCDPISEHNRLYWYRQTLGQGPEFLTYFQNEAQLEKSRLLSDRFSAERPKGSFSTLEIQRTEQGDSAMYLCASSPSGQTQFFGPGTRLTVL.

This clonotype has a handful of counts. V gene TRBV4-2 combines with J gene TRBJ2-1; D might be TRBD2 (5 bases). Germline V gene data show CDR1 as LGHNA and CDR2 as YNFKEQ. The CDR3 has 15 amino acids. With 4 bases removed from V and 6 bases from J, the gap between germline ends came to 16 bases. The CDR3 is CASSPSRRWSNEQFF. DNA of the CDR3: TGTGCCAGCAGCCCCTCGCGGAGGTGGTCCAATGAGCAGTTCTTC.

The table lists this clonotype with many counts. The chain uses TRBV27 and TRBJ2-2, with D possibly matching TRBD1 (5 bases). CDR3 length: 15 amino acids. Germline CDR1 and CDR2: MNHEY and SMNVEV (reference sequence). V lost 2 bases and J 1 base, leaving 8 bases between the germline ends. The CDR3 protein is CASSLGALNTGELFF. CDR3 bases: TGTGCCAGCAGTTTAGGGGCCCTGAACACCGGGGAGCTGTTTTTT.

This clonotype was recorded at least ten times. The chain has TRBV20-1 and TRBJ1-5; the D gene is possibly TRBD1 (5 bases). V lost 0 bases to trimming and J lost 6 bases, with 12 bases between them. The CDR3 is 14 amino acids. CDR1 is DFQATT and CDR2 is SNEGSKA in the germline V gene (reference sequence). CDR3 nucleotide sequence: TGCAGTGCTAGAGATTCGGCAGGGACTCAGCCCCAGCATTTT. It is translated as CSARDSAGTQPQHF.